This T cell receptor (beta chain) originates from a study of human T cells and chemical hapten exposure (dated by TCRdb to about 2021). Regarding the research as a whole: For sensitization, 2% DPC in acetone was applied to a roughly 2 cm by roughly 2 cm area of upper inner arm skin. The mostly female patient cohort included alopecia areata with under or over 50% scalp involvement, alopecia totalis and alopecia universalis. Libraries were pooled for sequencing, and per-sample TCR yields varied mainly because of small differences in library volumes within the pool. Throughout the study period of around 25 weeks, patients also received therapeutic DPC doses to the scalp every week. This study followed changes in the peripheral blood TCR repertoire in vivo during primary and secondary sensitization of alopecia patients to the hapten diphenylcyclopropenone (DPC). Patient blood was sampled pre-sensitization (week 0) and at 2, 6 and about 24 weeks after DPC sensitization. Blood for TCR sequencing was provided by twenty-nine alopecia patients at one to four time points (pre-sensitization, 2, 6 and 24 weeks). Patch testing on the upper back used Finn chambers containing 0.01% DPC, with scoring done after 6 days according to International Contact Dermatitis Research Group standards.

This clonotype was detected many times. The specificity of this receptor is unknown. Base qualities are not at hand, and no much larger clone is one base apart. Results and caveats for the whole study, not just this receptor: No change with DPC sensitization was found in the number of TCRs above 1 in 1000 frequency, and no evidence of global repertoire structure alterations was found. After repeated subsampling, the strength of the expansion versus patch-test correlation and the threshold at which it became significant changed. Because all patients had alopecia, a presumed autoimmune disease, the immune response of the patients might differ from that of healthy individuals. Patch test score was positively correlated with the number of PT1 expanded TCRs, with significance at thresholds 8, 16 and 32 but not at 4. Compared with pre-sensitization or healthy control sets, expanded TCRs formed significantly more large CDR3 similarity clusters, which is consistent with antigen-driven responses.

The time point label here, explained by the study, means: patch test 1, 2 weeks after DPC sensitization. The treatment or condition label corresponds to: therapeutic diphenylcyclopropenone sensitization with weekly scalp DPC. At each patch-test visit, blood was drawn before the patch test was applied. To be eligible, patients had to be aged 18 to 70, diagnosed with alopecia and judged suitable for DPC therapy, while pregnant patients were excluded. Total RNA was extracted from unfractionated whole blood that had been collected in Tempus Blood RNA tubes. Libraries came from RACE. Instrument on record: NextSeq 500. Library preparation attached unique molecular identifiers to individual cDNA molecules for quantitative, reproducible TCR counting. Both TCR alpha and TCR beta chains were sequenced from each blood RNA sample. As for the authors' bioinformatics: The median number of TCRs per sample was roughly 94,000, ranging from roughly 23,224 to 690,600. The Decombinator software suite was used to annotate V, J and CDR3 in the TCR reads. For PS versus PT1 abundance plots, all samples were subsampled to the same number of TCRs (28,000). Expanded TCRs were defined as absent before sensitization and observed at least eight times at the 2-week time point. TCRdb trimmed the raw reads at Q25, called clones with MiXCR and kept productive beta chains. Under each unique CDR3 protein, matching rows form one entry showing the most common genes and DNA. TCRdb's processing, not the authors', yielded these V and J calls. The sample contains approximately 80,000 distinct CDR3 sequences, about 10% of them found a single time. Jointly, the top ten make up approximately 4% of the sample.

Based on the germline V gene, the CDR1 and CDR2 sequences are SGHAT and FQNNGV. Germline trimming amounts to 2 bases on V and 3 bases on J, with 6 as the count of junction bases outside the gene matches. The CDR3, cysteine through phenylalanine, is 17 amino acids long. The sequence is cut down to CDR3 DNA, 51 bases in frame from base 1. This chain joins TRBV11-2 to TRBJ2-5; 13 bases in the middle match TRBD2. Material: whole blood, obtained in connection with sensitization to the hapten diphenylcyclopropenone (DPC). The TCR was taken from a woman aged 45-60 years with alopecia areata. Some clones in this sample may be carry-over from other donors' samples. The nucleotides read TGTGCCAGCAGCTTACGACCCGGGACTAGCGGGAAAGAGACCCAGTACTTC. This gives the protein CASSLRPGTSGKETQYF.